Each of the 25 T cell receptor beta chains below was sequenced from the same sample in a study of control samples from healthy donors and cancer patients. Generated by immunoSEQ multiplex PCR, the TCRdb table keeps only in-frame clones and is missing some. The table records approximately 150,000 clones, more than 85% of them present only once. Input material: blood. The receptor source for this set is a man between 25 and 39 years old in good health.

The chain combines TRBV2 with TRBJ1-1; D is undetermined. This CDR3 is built from 15 residues. CDR1 is SNHLY and CDR2 is FYNNEI in the germline V gene. V lost 4 bases and J 4 bases, leaving 16 bases between the germline ends. CDR3: CASSGSRPSGTEAFF. CDR3 DNA sequence: TGTGCCAGCAGTGGGTCTAGGCCCTCGGGCACTGAAGCTTTCTTT.

V gene TRBV10-3 combines with J gene TRBJ1-1; possible D gene TRBD1, 6 bases. Trimming removed 3 bases from V and 4 bases from J, with 12 bases in between. The V gene's germline CDR1 is ENHRY and CDR2 SYGVKD. The CDR3 spans 14 residues. CDR3 region: CAISEGGLGTEAFF. DNA of the CDR3: TGTGCCATCAGTGAAGGGGGGCTGGGCACTGAAGCTTTCTTT.

This sequence joins TRBV5-1 and TRBJ1-2, with TRBD1 matching over 7 bases. CDR1 is SGHRS and CDR2 is YFSETQ in the germline V gene. The CDR3 spans 14 residues. After removal of 4 bases from V and 6 bases from J, the junction contained 9 bases not matched to a gene. CDR3: CASSLRQGLDGYTF. CDR3 coding DNA: TGCGCCAGCAGCCTAAGACAGGGTCTCGATGGCTACACCTTC.

The CDR3 sequence is CAISESGQGVYGYTF. The CDR3 DNA reads TGTGCCATCAGTGAGTCGGGACAGGGCGTCTATGGCTACACCTTC. The genes are TRBV10-3 and TRBJ1-2; 9 bases fit TRBD1. With V trimmed by 0 bases and J by 4 bases, 3 bases remained unmatched. The germline V gene has CDR1 ENHRY and CDR2 SYGVKD. The CDR3 spans 15 residues.

The rearrangement links TRBV4-2 to TRBJ1-4, with D perhaps TRBD1 (6 bases). Trimming took off 1 base at V and 8 bases at J, with 20 bases between the two ends. Germline-derived CDR1 and CDR2 are LGHNA and YNFKEQ. This CDR3 comprises 17 residues. The CDR3 coding sequence is TGTGCCAGCAGCCAAGCGTTTAAATGGGGGGCGAGAGAAAAACTGTTTTTT. Its protein is CASSQAFKWGAREKLFF.

The CDR3 coding sequence is TGTGCCAGCAGCCAGTGGACAGGGGTCTACGAGCAGTACTTC. Translation gives CASSQWTGVYEQYF. V is TRBV7-9 and J is TRBJ2-7, with 9 bases lining up with TRBD1. The V and J ends lost 5 bases and 3 bases, in that order; junction bases with no gene match: 5. This CDR3 comprises 14 residues. From germline, CDR1 is SEHNR and CDR2 FQNEAQ (reference sequence).

The V gene is TRBV13, the J gene TRBJ2-3, with D possibly matching TRBD2 (5 bases). This CDR3 is built from 14 residues. V lost 4 bases to trimming and J lost 3 bases, with 11 bases between them. Germline CDR1 is PRHDT and CDR2 is FYEKMQ (reference sequence). DNA of the CDR3: TGTGCCAGCAGCTCGAGCGGTGGGACAGATACGCAGTATTTT. This sequence encodes CASSSSGGTDTQYF.

The V call is TRBV6-1, the J call TRBJ1-2, with a tentative D call TRBD1 (5 bases). Germline CDR1 MNHNS, CDR2 SASEGT. Deletions cut 2 bases from V and 4 bases from J, with 14 bases between. The CDR3 is 15 residues long. The CDR3 loop is CASSESGIPGYGYTF. Here the CDR3 DNA reads TGTGCCAGCAGTGAATCAGGGATTCCGGGCTATGGCTACACCTTC.

The gene calls are TRBV18 and TRBJ1-1, with 9 bases aligning to TRBD1. V lost 2 bases, J lost 4 bases, and 5 bases stayed unmatched. Germline-derived CDR1 and CDR2 are KGHSH and LQKENI. This CDR3 contains 15 residues. The chain's CDR3 is CASSPGTGLVTEAFF. In DNA, the CDR3 is TGTGCCAGCTCACCAGGGACAGGGTTAGTCACTGAAGCTTTCTTT. The variable domain in full, completed from reference TRBV18 and TRBJ1-1, reads NAGVMQNPRHLVRRRGQEARLRCSPMKGHSHVYWYRQLPEEGLKFMVYLQKENIIDESGMPKERFSAEFPKEGPSILRIQQVVRGDSAAYFCASSPGTGLVTEAFFGQGTRLTVV.

The CDR3 reads CASSFLGPGNTIYF. DNA of the CDR3: TGTGCCAGCAGTTTCCTTGGACCTGGAAACACCATATATTTT. The chain employs TRBV27 and TRBJ1-3; D is unresolved. Germline V CDR1 and CDR2: MNHEY, SMNVEV (reference sequence). This CDR3 has 14 amino acids. Trimming pared 3 bases from V and 2 bases from J, leaving 8 bases between.

The V gene is TRBV9, the J gene TRBJ2-1; TRBD2 aligns across 9 bases. V shed 6 bases and J 8 bases; nucleotides not matched to a gene: 9. Germline assignment: CDR1 SGDLS and CDR2 YYNGEE. CDR3 size: 14 residues. The CDR3 DNA follows: TGTGCCAGCACCCGGGCGGGGGGGCTAGATGAGCAGTTCTTC. This codes for CASTRAGGLDEQFF.

The rearrangement uses TRBV7-9 and TRBJ1-3; D call uncertain. Trimming pared 5 bases from V and 0 bases from J, leaving 5 bases between. There are 13 residues in the CDR3. CDR1 is SEHNR and CDR2 is FQNEAQ in the germline V gene (reference sequence). CDR3 DNA: TGTGCCAGCAGCCGCAGCTCTGGAAACACCATATATTTT. This codes for CASSRSSGNTIYF.

The genes are TRBV20-1 and TRBJ2-1, with D perhaps matching TRBD1 (6 bases). Germline assignment: CDR1 DFQATT and CDR2 SNEGSKA (reference sequence). This CDR3 region has 11 residues. The V and J ends lost 5 bases and 6 bases respectively, with 8 bases between them. The CDR3 sequence is CSARQVNEQFF. CDR3 bases: TGCAGTGCTCGACAGGTCAATGAGCAGTTCTTC.

CDR3 amino acids: CASSLVGTGYEQYF. The DNA of the CDR3 is TGTGCCAGCAGCTTAGTCGGGACAGGGTACGAGCAGTACTTC. V is TRBV7-8 and J is TRBJ2-7; 9 nucleotides line up with TRBD1. CDR1 is SGHVS and CDR2 is FQNEAQ in the germline V gene. The CDR3 runs to 14 residues. With V trimmed by 1 base and J by 4 bases, 2 bases remained unmatched.

The chain uses TRBV30 and TRBJ2-5; 12 bases map to TRBD1. The CDR3 spans 14 residues. With V trimmed by 7 bases and J by 4 bases, 7 bases remained unmatched. Germline V lookup: CDR1 GTSNPN, CDR2 SVGIG (reference sequence). CDR3 in amino acids: CASGTGGMGETQYF. In DNA, the CDR3 is TGTGCCTCCGGGACAGGGGGCATGGGAGAGACCCAGTACTTC.

The chain combines TRBV7-9 with TRBJ1-6; D is perhaps TRBD1 (6 bases). The germline CDR1 and CDR2 sequences are SEHNR and FQNEAQ (reference sequence). V was pared by 2 bases and J by 8 bases, with 10 bases between. This CDR3 has 14 residues. CDR3 in DNA: TGTGCCAGCAGCTTATTCGGGGGCGATTCACCCCTCCACTTT. It is translated as CASSLFGGDSPLHF.

This clone came up a few times. The identical CDR3 is also encoded by other nucleotide sequences in the sample. V usage is TRBV2 and J usage is TRBJ1-1; 9 bases are a match to TRBD1. Per the germline V gene, CDR1 is SNHLY and CDR2 is FYNNEI. The CDR3 is made up of 13 amino acids. V lost 5 bases to trimming and J lost 5 bases; unmatched junction nucleotides: 3. The CDR3 spells CASSLTGGTEAFF. The CDR3 DNA reads as TGTGCCAGCAGTCTGACAGGGGGAACTGAAGCTTTCTTT.

By its share, this clone is medium-sized (0.01 to 0.1%). The junction differs from germline at one of its ends, possibly a read error. This chain uses TRBV6-1 with TRBJ1-4, with unresolved D. Per the germline V gene, CDR1 is MNHNS and CDR2 is SASEGT. The CDR3 has 17 amino acids. CDR3 sequence (DNA): TGTGCCAGCACTGAACAAGGCGGATATACAACTAATGAAAAACTGTTTTTT. Its translation is CASTEQGGYTTNEKLFF.

This clone was detected once. The chain employs TRBV28 and TRBJ1-2; 7 nucleotides match TRBD1. The CDR3 length is 16 residues. Trimming took 1 base from V and 7 from J; bases not matched to a gene: 12. CDR1 and CDR2 from the germline V gene are MDHEN and SYDVKM. The CDR3 bases are TGTGCCAGCAGTTTATATATTTACAGGGGAAGATTTGGCTACACCTTC. Its translation is CASSLYIYRGRFGYTF.

The chain links TRBV25-1 to TRBJ1-2; 7 nucleotides line up with TRBD1. Germline V CDR1 and CDR2: MGHDK, SYGVNS. The length of the CDR3 is 12 residues. V shed 5 bases and J 6 bases; nucleotides not matched to a gene: 3. DNA of the CDR3: TGTGCCAGCAGTATTACAGGGGATGGCTACACCTTC. Translation: CASSITGDGYTF.

The chain combines TRBV30 with TRBJ1-6, with D possibly TRBD1 on 5 matching bases. Trimming took off 5 bases at V and 6 bases at J, with 17 bases between the two ends. Germline lookup yields CDR1 GTSNPN and CDR2 SVGIG (reference sequence). The length of the CDR3 is 15 residues. For the CDR3, the DNA is TGTGCCTGGGGAACCCCGGGGCAGGTTAATTCACCCCTCCACTTT. Translated, it gives CAWGTPGQVNSPLHF.

The rearrangement links TRBV27 to TRBJ2-2; 7 positions match TRBD1. Germline CDR1 reads MNHEY; CDR2 reads SMNVEV (reference sequence). V dropped 2 bases and J dropped 6; count of bases not matched to a gene: 0. The CDR3 length is 13 residues. The CDR3 region has the DNA TGTGCCAGCAGTTTACAGGGGGCCGGGGAGCTGTTTTTT. Protein: CASSLQGAGELFF.

The chain couples TRBV5-1 to TRBJ2-7; 10 positions agree with TRBD1. With V trimmed by 3 bases and J by 6 bases, 6 bases remained unmatched. There are 14 residues in the CDR3. Germline V gene data show CDR1 as SGHRS and CDR2 as YFSETQ. Written as DNA, the CDR3 is TGCGCCAGCAGCTCGTCCGGGACAGGGGCCGAGCAGTACTTC. It specifies CASSSSGTGAEQYF. Filled out from reference TRBV5-1 and TRBJ2-7, the complete variable domain reads KAGVTQTPRYLIKTRGQQVTLSCSPISGHRSVSWYQQTPGQGLQFLFEYFSETQRNKGNFPGRFSGRQFSNSRSEMNVSTLELGDSALYLCASSSSGTGAEQYFGPGTRLTVT.

This clone was observed a single time. The chain couples TRBV7-9 to TRBJ1-1, with a tentative D call TRBD1 (5 bases). CDR3 size: 12 residues. CDR1 SEHNR and CDR2 FQNEAQ come from the germline V gene (reference sequence). Trimming cost V 1 base and J 8 bases, with 8 bases left between them. In DNA, the CDR3 is TGTGCCAGCAGCTTAGGAAACAGGGAAGCTTTCTTT. The encoded protein is CASSLGNREAFF.

This clone appeared once. V is TRBV11-2 and J is TRBJ2-7; 7 positions agree with TRBD2. Trimming at V came to 4 bases and at J to 3 bases, leaving 3 bases not matched to a gene. This CDR3 region has 13 residues. Per germline, CDR1 SGHAT and CDR2 FQNNGV. The CDR3 region has the DNA TGTGCCAGCAGCTGGGGAGGGAACTACGAGCAGTACTTC. It codes for CASSWGGNYEQYF.